The 27 T cell receptor beta chains listed next were all sequenced from one sample in a study of early stage breast cancer tumors. Only in-frame clones appear in the TCRdb table, and some are missing; sequencing was by immunoSEQ multiplex PCR. Among some 70,000 clones listed, 65% to 85% were seen once. The sequencing input was blood. These receptor sequences come from a person between 55 and 69 years old with breast cancer.

The chain joins TRBV19 to TRBJ1-5; tentative D call: TRBD1 (6 bases). Per the germline V gene, CDR1 is LNHDA and CDR2 is SQIVND (reference sequence). This CDR3 region has 14 residues. The V end lost 8 bases, the J end lost 2 bases, and 13 bases lay between the germline ends. CDR3 DNA: TGTGCCAGTCGGGGGGCAATCGGCAATCAGCCCCAGCATTTT. As protein: CASRGAIGNQPQHF.

This chain uses TRBV2 with TRBJ1-4; 11 nucleotides line up with TRBD1. The CDR3 has 13 amino acids. Looked up from germline, CDR1 is SNHLY and CDR2 is FYNNEI. CDR3 loop: CASGGQGGEKLFF. The CDR3 region has the DNA TGTGCATCGGGGGGACAGGGGGGTGAAAAACTGTTTTTT. Full variable domain (missing parts from reference TRBV2 and TRBJ1-4): EPEVTQTPSHQVTQMGQEVILRCVPISNHLYFYWYRQILGQKVEFLVSFYNNEISEKSEIFDDQFSVERPDGSNFTLKIRSTKLEDSAMYFCASGGQGGEKLFFGSGTQLSVL.

The chain employs TRBV9 and TRBJ2-1; D remains unclear. Trimming removed 0 bases from V and 10 bases from J, with 8 bases in between. The CDR3 is made up of 12 amino acids. The germline V gene has CDR1 SGDLS and CDR2 YYNGEE. The CDR3 DNA sequence: TGTGCCAGCAGCGTAGTATCGGAAGAGCAGTTCTTC. Translation: CASSVVSEEQFF. Combining the CDR3 with reference TRBV9 and TRBJ2-1 gives the whole variable domain DSGVTQTPKHLITATGQRVTLRCSPRSGDLSVYWYQQSLDQGLQFLIQYYNGEERAKGNILERFSAQQFPDLHSELNLSSLELGDSALYFCASSVVSEEQFFGPGTRLTVL.

As to this clone: In the same sample, other DNA sequences code for this CDR3. The chain combines TRBV5-1 with TRBJ2-7, with a weak D call TRBD2 (6 bases). With 0 bases removed from V and 3 bases from J, the gap between germline ends came to 10 bases. This CDR3 is 14 amino acids long. The germline CDR1 and CDR2 sequences are SGHRS and YFSETQ. Written as DNA, the CDR3 is TGCGCCAGCAGCTTGGCCGGGGGAAACTACGAGCAGTACTTC. Its translation is CASSLAGGNYEQYF.

CDR3 bases: TGTGCCAGCAGCTCCAACAGGGCTGGCGAGCAGTACTTC. Residues: CASSSNRAGEQYF. The rearrangement links TRBV7-3 to TRBJ2-7, with D possibly matching TRBD1 (6 bases). The V and J ends lost 4 bases and 6 bases respectively, with 13 bases between them. This CDR3 contains 13 residues. From germline, CDR1 is SGHTA and CDR2 FQGTGA.

V gene TRBV7-3 combines with J gene TRBJ2-7; 8 nucleotides align to TRBD2. J gave up 6 bases and V 5 bases, and 9 bases lay outside the gene matches. This CDR3 spans 14 amino acids. Germline V gives CDR1 SGHTA, CDR2 FQGTGA. The CDR3 loop reads CASSHGTRDSEQYF. CDR3 nucleotides: TGTGCCAGCAGCCACGGGACTAGGGACTCCGAGCAGTACTTC.

This chain connects TRBV6-1 to TRBJ1-2; unclear D gene. Trimming removed 5 bases from V and 8 bases from J, with 18 bases in between. This CDR3 spans 14 amino acids. Germline V CDR1 and CDR2: MNHNS, SASEGT. The CDR3 here is CASSLAKELLGYTF. CDR3 DNA: TGTGCCAGCAGTTTGGCCAAGGAGCTCCTCGGCTACACCTTC.

The V gene is TRBV6-1, the J gene TRBJ1-2; D may be TRBD1 (5 bases). Germline CDR1 reads MNHNS; CDR2 reads SASEGT. The CDR3 totals 13 residues. V dropped 3 bases and J dropped 8 bases, with 13 bases sitting between them. DNA of the CDR3: TGTGCCAGCAGTGACCGGGGGACCGAAGGCTACACCTTC. Translation: CASSDRGTEGYTF.

V gene TRBV6-1 combines with J gene TRBJ2-7, with a weak D call TRBD2 (5 bases). The V end lost 7 bases, the J end lost 0 bases, and 10 bases lay between the germline ends. The germline CDR1 and CDR2 sequences are MNHNS and SASEGT. The CDR3 covers 13 residues. The CDR3 DNA sequence: TGTGCCAGCATAAGGACTTACTCCTACGAGCAGTACTTC. Its translation: CASIRTYSYEQYF.

J is TRBJ2-2 and V is TRBV18, with D possibly matching TRBD1 (5 bases). Trimming removed 6 bases at V and 4 bases at J, with 21 bases between. Germline V gives CDR1 KGHSH, CDR2 LQKENI. The CDR3 loop spans 17 amino acids. The CDR3 nucleotides read TGTGCCAGCTCTCTCCTTCTTGACAGCAAATCCACCGGGGAGCTGTTTTTT. Amino acid sequence: CASSLLLDSKSTGELFF.

The J gene is TRBJ2-1, the V gene TRBV7-9; 10 bases align to TRBD2. V shed 4 bases, J shed 5 bases, and the junction held 11 bases outside the gene matches. CDR1 and CDR2 (germline): SEHNR, FQNEAQ (reference sequence). This CDR3 is built from 17 residues. The CDR3 DNA follows: TGTGCCAGCAGCTCTTTTAGCGGGGGGCCAGACCACAATGAGCAGTTCTTC. Translated: CASSSFSGGPDHNEQFF.

The chain is built from TRBV2 and TRBJ2-2; the D gene could be TRBD1 or TRBD2 (5 bases each). The CDR3 consists of 14 residues. Trimming removed 4 bases from V and 3 bases from J, with 9 bases in between. Germline CDR1 reads SNHLY; CDR2 reads FYNNEI. The CDR3, as DNA: TGTGCCAGCAGTGTGGTGGGGGACACCGGGGAGCTGTTTTTT. Amino acids: CASSVVGDTGELFF.

The chain joins TRBV6-5 to TRBJ2-3, with TRBD1 matching over 7 bases. CDR1 is MNHEY, CDR2 SVGAGI, per germline. The CDR3 is 14 residues long. V shed 5 bases and J 5 bases; nucleotides not matched to a gene: 7. CDR3 loop: CASSPNRDRDTQYF. The DNA for the CDR3 is TGTGCCAGCAGTCCGAACCGGGACAGAGATACGCAGTATTTT.

The V and J genes are TRBV15 and TRBJ2-3; D is possibly TRBD1 (5 bases). The germline CDR1 and CDR2 sequences are LNHNV and YYDKDF (reference sequence). Trimming took 1 base from V and 2 from J, leaving 10 bases between them. CDR3 length: 15 residues. The CDR3 loop reads CATSRVQGTTDTQYF. The CDR3 DNA reads as TGTGCCACCAGCAGAGTTCAGGGCACCACAGATACGCAGTATTTT.

This clone was counted a few times. This chain links TRBV18 with TRBJ2-7; 7 bases are shared with TRBD2. The CDR3 sequence is 15 residues long. V lost 1 base to trimming and J lost 7 bases; unmatched junction nucleotides: 10. The germline V gene encodes CDR1 KGHSH and CDR2 LQKENI. The DNA for the CDR3 is TGTGCCAGCTCACCACGAGCGGGGTCAAGGCGGGAGCAGTACTTC. This codes for CASSPRAGSRREQYF. Based on the CDR3 plus reference TRBV18 and TRBJ2-7, the full variable domain is NAGVMQNPRHLVRRRGQEARLRCSPMKGHSHVYWYRQLPEEGLKFMVYLQKENIIDESGMPKERFSAEFPKEGPSILRIQQVVRGDSAAYFCASSPRAGSRREQYFGPGTRLTVT.

For the CDR3, the DNA is TGTGCCAGCAGCGTCCGACCGAGCTCCTACGAGCAGTACTTC. This gives the protein CASSVRPSSYEQYF. V gene TRBV9 combines with J gene TRBJ2-7; no definite D call. CDR3 length: 14 residues. Deletions cut 2 bases from V and 0 bases from J, with 9 bases between. Germline values: CDR1 SGDLS, CDR2 YYNGEE.

The J gene is TRBJ2-3, the V gene TRBV28, with 9 bases identical to TRBD1. V dropped 3 bases and J dropped 6; count of bases not matched to a gene: 7. Per germline, CDR1 MDHEN and CDR2 SYDVKM. The CDR3 is 15 amino acids. The CDR3 region is CASSFRTGVLDTQYF. Written as DNA, the CDR3 is TGTGCCAGCAGTTTTCGGACAGGGGTTTTGGATACGCAGTATTTT.

The genes are TRBV9 and TRBJ2-7; D not resolved. The germline V gene encodes CDR1 SGDLS and CDR2 YYNGEE. The CDR3 is 14 amino acids. V gave up 0 bases and J gave up 2 bases, with 9 bases separating them. DNA for the CDR3: TGTGCCAGCAGCGTAGCTGTGGAACCCTACGAGCAGTACTTC. This sequence encodes CASSVAVEPYEQYF. Together with reference TRBV9 and TRBJ2-7, the CDR3 gives the full variable domain: DSGVTQTPKHLITATGQRVTLRCSPRSGDLSVYWYQQSLDQGLQFLIQYYNGEERAKGNILERFSAQQFPDLHSELNLSSLELGDSALYFCASSVAVEPYEQYFGPGTRLTVT.

The chain carries TRBV29-1 and TRBJ2-7; no definite D call. The CDR3 is 13 amino acids. V lost 4 bases and J 6 bases, leaving 16 bases between the germline ends. Looked up from germline, CDR1 is SQVTM and CDR2 is ANQGSEA. CDR3 nucleotide sequence: TGCAGCGTTGCGGGTCACTCGGGTGGCGAGCAGTACTTC. This gives the protein CSVAGHSGGEQYF.

The chain carries TRBV6-5 and TRBJ1-1; D is possibly TRBD1 (5 bases). CDR1 is MNHEY and CDR2 is SVGAGI in the germline V gene. The CDR3 is 13 amino acids. Trimming removed 2 bases from V and 4 bases from J, with 8 bases in between. In nucleotides, the CDR3 is TGTGCCAGCAGTTACGGGCAGGGCACTGAAGCTTTCTTT. It translates to CASSYGQGTEAFF.

The V call is TRBV27, the J call TRBJ1-2; 8 nucleotides agree with TRBD1. The CDR3 has 15 amino acids. Germline V lookup: CDR1 MNHEY, CDR2 SMNVEV (reference sequence). V shed 5 bases and J 6 bases; nucleotides not matched to a gene: 11. CDR3 nucleotides: TGTGCCAGCAGTAGCGACAGGGGATCCCCTCATGGCTACACCTTC. Its translation: CASSSDRGSPHGYTF.

This chain joins TRBV30 and TRBJ1-5; the D gene is possibly TRBD1 (5 bases). The CDR3 has 13 amino acids. Germline lookup yields CDR1 GTSNPN and CDR2 SVGIG (reference sequence). V was cut by 3 bases and J by 4 bases, with 10 bases left in between. The CDR3 sequence: CAWSTGLNQPQHF. DNA of the CDR3: TGTGCCTGGAGCACAGGCTTGAATCAGCCCCAGCATTTT.

The chain joins TRBV19 to TRBJ2-2; perhaps TRBD2 as D (7 bases). The CDR3 runs to 15 residues. V was pared by 5 bases and J by 4 bases, with 14 bases between. CDR1 and CDR2 from the germline V gene are LNHDA and SQIVND (reference sequence). CDR3 sequence: CASSVQGGITGELFF. DNA for the CDR3: TGTGCCAGTAGTGTACAGGGAGGGATCACCGGGGAGCTGTTTTTT.

V and J are TRBV6-6 and TRBJ2-4; 9 nucleotides line up with TRBD1. CDR3 length: 13 residues. CDR1 is MNHNY, CDR2 SVGAGI, per germline (reference sequence). V lost 8 bases to trimming and J lost 9 bases; unmatched junction nucleotides: 8. CDR3 coding DNA: TGTGCCAGCGCGGGACAGGGAATTGCCATTCAGTACTTC. This encodes CASAGQGIAIQYF.

The V gene is TRBV28, the J gene TRBJ2-1, with 7 bases that match TRBD1. Germline-derived CDR1 and CDR2 are MDHEN and SYDVKM. The CDR3 sequence is 17 residues long. J was trimmed by 3 bases and V by 6 bases; bases with no gene match: 14. The CDR3 spells CASRDQGDNSYYNEQFF. The CDR3 DNA is TGTGCCAGCAGGGATCAGGGGGACAACTCGTACTACAATGAGCAGTTCTTC.

The chain joins TRBV5-6 to TRBJ2-5; D may correspond to TRBD1 or TRBD2 (5 bases each). Germline values: CDR1 SGHDT, CDR2 YYEEEE. Trimming shortened V by 0 bases and J by 1 base, and 7 bases separated the two germline ends. This CDR3 region has 14 residues. CDR3 sequence: CASSLGDPQETQYF. The CDR3, as DNA: TGTGCCAGCAGCTTGGGGGACCCCCAAGAGACCCAGTACTTC.

This clone was observed a few times. The rearrangement joins TRBV6-1 to TRBJ1-3, with D possibly matching TRBD1 (6 bases). Trimming removed 2 bases from V and 0 bases from J, with 11 bases in between. In germline, CDR1 is MNHNS, CDR2 SASEGT. The CDR3 totals 16 residues. CDR3 amino acids: CASSEFGRGSGNTIYF. The CDR3 DNA reads as TGTGCCAGCAGTGAATTCGGCAGGGGCTCTGGAAACACCATATATTTT.